These 32 T cell receptor beta chains originate from one sample sequenced in a study of OX40 agonist ivuxolimab in advanced cancers. TCRdb keeps only in-frame clones here, not all; method: immunoSEQ multiplex PCR. Altogether about 73,000 clones are present, roughly 87% being singletons, with the ten largest covering roughly 0.66%. The sequenced sample was CD4+ or CD8+ T cells sorted from blood, obtained in a trial of the OX40 agonist ivuxolimab. These receptors were collected from an adult with an advanced solid tumor such as melanoma, head and neck, liver or kidney cancer.

The V call is TRBV29-1, the J call TRBJ1-1; TRBD1 might be the D (6 bases). This CDR3 comprises 13 residues. V was trimmed by 3 bases and J by 4 bases, leaving 12 bases between them. CDR1 is SQVTM, CDR2 ANQGSEA, per germline. CDR3 in amino acids: CSVERGTSTEAFF. The CDR3 DNA sequence: TGCAGCGTTGAGAGGGGGACGAGCACTGAAGCTTTCTTT.

The rearrangement links TRBV19 to TRBJ1-1, with 11 bases lining up with TRBD1. This CDR3 is built from 16 residues. CDR1 is LNHDA and CDR2 is SQIVND in the germline V gene (reference sequence). J gave up 3 bases and V 5 bases, and 8 bases lay outside the gene matches. The CDR3 protein is CASSSGQGVSDTEAFF. The CDR3 coding sequence is TGTGCCAGTAGTTCGGGACAGGGGGTATCTGACACTGAAGCTTTCTTT.

The chain joins TRBV4-3 to TRBJ2-2, with D maybe TRBD2 (6 bases). CDR3 length: 17 amino acids. With 0 bases removed from V and 1 base from J, the gap between germline ends came to 12 bases. Germline CDR1 LGHNA, CDR2 YSLEER. CDR3 DNA sequence: TGCGCCAGCAGCCAAGATACTCTGGGGGGGAACACCGGGGAGCTGTTTTTT. It specifies CASSQDTLGGNTGELFF.

This rearrangement joins TRBV5-5 to TRBJ1-5; 12 bases map to TRBD1. Per the germline V gene, CDR1 is SGHKS and CDR2 is YYEKEE (reference sequence). The length of the CDR3 is 17 residues. Trimming cost V 4 bases and J 6 bases; bases outside gene matches: 11. CDR3 nucleotide sequence: TGTGCCAGCAGCCTCTATCCGGGACAGGGGGCCGGTCAGCCCCAGCATTTT. Amino acids: CASSLYPGQGAGQPQHF.

This clone was detected a few times. The V gene is TRBV14, the J gene TRBJ1-2, with D maybe TRBD1 (5 bases). With 0 bases removed from V and 0 bases from J, the gap between germline ends came to 14 bases. From germline, CDR1 is SGHDN and CDR2 FVKESK. This CDR3 is built from 17 residues. The CDR3: CASSQDVGRPPNYGYTF. The CDR3 DNA reads TGTGCCAGCAGCCAAGATGTGGGACGGCCTCCTAACTATGGCTACACCTTC.

V is TRBV20-1 and J is TRBJ1-2, with D uncertain. From germline, CDR1 is DFQATT and CDR2 SNEGSKA (reference sequence). This CDR3 has 11 amino acids. V was cut by 6 bases and J by 6 bases, with 11 bases left in between. The CDR3 sequence: CSAAGGDGYTF. CDR3 coding DNA: TGCAGTGCAGCGGGAGGAGATGGCTACACCTTC.

The rearrangement uses TRBV18 and TRBJ2-1; TRBD2 matches 10 bases. The germline V gene encodes CDR1 KGHSH and CDR2 LQKENI. V trimming: 4 bases; J trimming: 5 bases; junction bases outside the gene matches: 14. This CDR3 is built from 18 residues. CDR3 DNA sequence: TGTGCCAGCTCACGAACATCCCCTAGCGGGGGCACCAACAATGAGCAGTTCTTC. It specifies CASSRTSPSGGTNNEQFF. The whole variable domain, remainder taken from reference TRBV18 and TRBJ2-1, is NAGVMQNPRHLVRRRGQEARLRCSPMKGHSHVYWYRQLPEEGLKFMVYLQKENIIDESGMPKERFSAEFPKEGPSILRIQQVVRGDSAAYFCASSRTSPSGGTNNEQFFGPGTRLTVL.

This clone was observed a single time. The chain couples TRBV21-1 to TRBJ2-7; the table assigns TRBD1, which was not confirmed against the DNA. TRBV21-1 is a pseudogene segment. The length of the CDR3 is 14 residues. The chain's CDR3 is CASSKDRGGDEQYF. The CDR3, as DNA: TGTGCCAGCAGCAAAGACAGGGGTGGAGACGAGCAGTACTTC.

The rearrangement links TRBV5-4 to TRBJ1-1; D is unresolved. The CDR3 totals 13 residues. The V and J ends lost 4 bases and 2 bases respectively, with 9 bases between them. The germline V gene has CDR1 SGHNT and CDR2 YYREEE (reference sequence). The CDR3 DNA is TGTGCCAGCAGCCTTTCGGCTAACACTGAAGCTTTCTTT. Translation: CASSLSANTEAFF.

A single count supports this clone. The rearrangement links TRBV19 to TRBJ1-5; the D gene is possibly TRBD1 (5 bases). Germline-derived CDR1 and CDR2 are LNHDA and SQIVND (reference sequence). The CDR3 extends over 15 amino acids. V was pared by 0 bases and J by 7 bases, with 13 bases between. The CDR3 DNA sequence: TGTGCCAGTAGTATAGATGGGGCCGCGCGACAGCCCCAGCATTTT. Translation gives CASSIDGAARQPQHF.

The chain recombines TRBV18 with TRBJ1-6, with TRBD1 matching 8 bases. The CDR3 has 15 residues. In germline, CDR1 is KGHSH, CDR2 LQKENI. The V gene end was trimmed by 6 bases and the J gene end by 7 bases; junction bases not matched to a gene: 8. CDR3 residues: CASSPAQGANSPLHF. Written as DNA, the CDR3 is TGTGCCAGCTCCCCGGCCCAGGGGGCGAATTCACCCCTCCACTTT.

The genes are TRBV6-1 and TRBJ2-3; 7 positions match TRBD2. Germline CDR1 and CDR2: MNHNS and SASEGT. Trimming removed 7 bases from V and 4 bases from J; junction bases left unmatched: 5. This CDR3 comprises 13 residues. CDR3: CASIWAGADTQYF. For the CDR3, the DNA is TGTGCCAGCATTTGGGCGGGGGCAGATACGCAGTATTTT.

The chain couples TRBV7-3 to TRBJ2-1; tentatively, D is TRBD1 (5 bases). This CDR3 has 16 amino acids. The germline gives CDR1 SGHTA, CDR2 FQGTGA. The V end lost 5 bases, the J end lost 0 bases, and 14 bases lay between the germline ends. The CDR3 DNA follows: TGTGCCAGCAGCCCCGGACACTCCAGCTCCTACAATGAGCAGTTCTTC. This codes for CASSPGHSSSYNEQFF.

This sequence joins TRBV19 and TRBJ2-7; D possibly corresponds to TRBD1 (6 bases). The length of the CDR3 is 14 residues. CDR1 LNHDA and CDR2 SQIVND come from the germline V gene (reference sequence). Trimming stripped 6 bases from V and 1 base from J, with 13 bases between. The CDR3 here is CASRRGTGSYEQYF. The CDR3 nucleotides read TGTGCCAGTAGGCGAGGAACAGGGTCCTACGAGCAGTACTTC.

The rearrangement joins TRBV10-3 to TRBJ2-6; D is undetermined. Trimming removed 4 bases at V and 0 bases at J, with 16 bases between. CDR1 ENHRY and CDR2 SYGVKD come from the germline V gene. CDR3 length equals 18 residues. As DNA, the CDR3 is TGTGCCATCAGTGCCAAACGGACCCAACTCTCTGGGGCCAACGTCCTGACTTTC. This codes for CAISAKRTQLSGANVLTF.

The chain combines TRBV7-8 with TRBJ2-1, with D maybe TRBD2 (7 bases). The germline V gene encodes CDR1 SGHVS and CDR2 FQNEAQ. The CDR3 sequence is 16 residues long. V was cut by 5 bases and J by 8 bases, with 22 bases left in between. CDR3 region: CASSPNPGGAVDEQFF. The CDR3 nucleotides are TGTGCCAGCAGCCCCAACCCGGGGGGCGCGGTTGATGAGCAGTTCTTC. The full variable domain, completed using reference TRBV7-8 and TRBJ2-1, is GAGVSQSPRYKVAKRGQDVALRCDPISGHVSLFWYQQALGQGPEFLTYFQNEAQLDKSGLPSDRFFAERPEGSVSTLKIQRTQQEDSAVYLCASSPNPGGAVDEQFFGPGTRLTVL.

This chain connects TRBV12-5 to TRBJ2-7, with 7 bases aligning to TRBD2. With 5 bases clipped from V and 6 bases from J, the junction kept 13 bases outside the gene matches. The germline V gene encodes CDR1 LGHNT and CDR2 FRNRAP. This CDR3 is 15 amino acids long. The CDR3, as DNA: TGTGCTAGTGGTCCACCATCCCGGGCTAGCGGCGAGCAGTACTTC. Translated, it gives CASGPPSRASGEQYF. Supplemented by reference TRBV12-5 and TRBJ2-7, the full variable domain reads DARVTQTPRHKVTEMGQEVTMRCQPILGHNTVFWYRQTMMQGLELLAYFRNRAPLDDSGMPKDRFSAEMPDATLATLKIQPSEPRDSAVYFCASGPPSRASGEQYFGPGTRLTVT.

The gene calls are TRBV15 and TRBJ1-5; possible D gene TRBD1, 5 bases. The CDR3 spans 17 residues. The germline V and J ends were trimmed by 1 base and 6 bases, with 19 bases remaining between them. Germline-derived CDR1 and CDR2 are LNHNV and YYDKDF (reference sequence). The CDR3 is CATSRVSLGRAIQPQHF. In nucleotides, the CDR3 is TGTGCCACCAGCAGAGTATCATTGGGCAGGGCTATTCAGCCCCAGCATTTT.

The chain employs TRBV28 and TRBJ1-2; D is ambiguous. V lost 10 bases, J lost 8 bases, and 8 bases lay in between. Germline CDR1 is MDHEN and CDR2 is SYDVKM. The CDR3 runs to 9 residues. CDR3 in DNA: TGTGCCACAGGAGACGGCTACACCTTC. Protein sequence: CATGDGYTF.

The rearrangement links TRBV5-1 to TRBJ2-5; 12 nucleotides match TRBD1. The CDR3 has 15 residues. V was pared by 7 bases and J by 4 bases, with 8 bases of the junction left unmatched. Germline V CDR1 and CDR2: SGHRS, YFSETQ. The CDR3 DNA reads as TGCGCCAGCGGCACCGGGACAGGGGGCTCAGAGACCCAGTACTTC. Protein sequence: CASGTGTGGSETQYF.

The rearrangement links TRBV27 to TRBJ2-5; 9 positions agree with TRBD1. Germline V gene lookup returns CDR1 MNHEY and CDR2 SMNVEV (reference sequence). This CDR3 is 15 amino acids long. Losses at the gene ends were 5 bases for V and 5 bases for J; bases not matched to a gene: 9. Written as DNA, the CDR3 is TGTGCCAGCAGTCCACAAGGGACAGGGTTCGAGACCCAGTACTTC. This gives the protein CASSPQGTGFETQYF.

The chain has TRBV4-3 and TRBJ2-2; tentatively, D is TRBD1 (5 bases). The V gene's germline CDR1 is LGHNA and CDR2 YSLEER. The CDR3 spans 15 residues. Trimming pared 1 base from V and 4 bases from J, leaving 10 bases between. The CDR3: CASSQALGVTGELFF. The CDR3 DNA sequence: TGCGCCAGCAGCCAAGCTTTAGGGGTCACCGGGGAGCTGTTTTTT.

The chain recombines TRBV4-2 with TRBJ1-4; D ambiguous. V was pared by 1 base and J by 7 bases, with 7 bases between. Germline V gives CDR1 LGHNA, CDR2 YNFKEQ. This CDR3 region has 13 residues. As DNA, the CDR3 is TGTGCCAGCAGCCAAGCGTCTGGTGAAAAACTGTTTTTT. Its protein is CASSQASGEKLFF.

This clone has more than one count but fewer than ten. The CDR3 is CASSSGSSYNSPLHF. The DNA for the CDR3 is TGTGCCAGTAGCTCTGGGAGCTCCTATAATTCACCCCTCCACTTT. The chain recombines TRBV19 with TRBJ1-6; D gene unclear. CDR1 is LNHDA and CDR2 is SQIVND in the germline V gene (reference sequence). The CDR3 is 15 amino acids. Trimming cost V 6 bases and J 0 bases, with 9 bases left between them.

This chain uses TRBV18 with TRBJ1-4, with no clear D. Trimming stripped 2 bases from V and 8 bases from J, with 12 bases between. CDR3 length: 14 residues. Germline CDR1 reads KGHSH; CDR2 reads LQKENI. The CDR3 nucleotides are TGTGCCAGCTCACCAGGACGGGGAAGAGAAAAACTGTTTTTT. Its translation is CASSPGRGREKLFF.

On this clone: At one boundary the junction diverges from the germline segment, which might be a read error. The CDR3 coding sequence is TGTGCTAGCAGCCAAACTACTGGGGCCAACGTCCTGACTTTC. The encoded protein is CASSQTTGANVLTF. The V call is TRBV7-7, the J call TRBJ2-6; no reliable D call. In germline, CDR1 is SSHAT, CDR2 FNYEAQ (reference sequence). CDR3 size: 14 residues.

V usage is TRBV28 and J usage is TRBJ2-7; 11 nucleotides line up with TRBD1. The V and J ends lost 6 bases and 5 bases, in that order; junction bases with no gene match: 6. Germline values: CDR1 MDHEN, CDR2 SYDVKM. The CDR3 is made up of 14 amino acids. CDR3 residues: CASRGQGEIDEQYF. CDR3 nucleotide sequence: TGTGCCAGCAGGGGACAGGGGGAAATCGACGAGCAGTACTTC.

The J gene is TRBJ1-5, the V gene TRBV6-5; D is unresolved. V lost 8 bases and J 7 bases, leaving 15 bases between the germline ends. Germline V CDR1 and CDR2: MNHEY, SVGAGI. The CDR3 is 13 residues long. The CDR3 sequence: CASRASENQPQHF. Written as DNA, the CDR3 is TGTGCCAGCCGAGCTAGCGAAAACCAGCCCCAGCATTTT.

The genes are TRBV19 and TRBJ2-5; the D gene is possibly TRBD1 (6 bases). CDR1 is LNHDA and CDR2 is SQIVND in the germline V gene (reference sequence). This CDR3 contains 16 residues. Trimming took off 1 base at V and 3 bases at J, with 15 bases between the two ends. In DNA, the CDR3 is TGTGCCAGTAGTATAGGGATAGCAGGGGCCGAAGAGACCCAGTACTTC. Its translation: CASSIGIAGAEETQYF.

The V and J genes are TRBV2 and TRBJ2-2; either TRBD1 or TRBD2 may fit D (5 bases each). The CDR3 runs to 14 residues. Germline values: CDR1 SNHLY, CDR2 FYNNEI. Trimming cost V 6 bases and J 2 bases, with 10 bases left between them. The CDR3 DNA reads as TGTGCCAGCAGGGGGACGGCTAACACCGGGGAGCTGTTTTTT. As protein: CASRGTANTGELFF.

V gene TRBV5-1 combines with J gene TRBJ2-1; the D gene is possibly TRBD1 (5 bases). Germline V lookup: CDR1 SGHRS, CDR2 YFSETQ. V lost 4 bases and J lost 0, with 11 bases in between. The length of the CDR3 is 15 residues. The CDR3 loop reads CASSPQGGSYNEQFF. CDR3 DNA sequence: TGCGCCAGCAGCCCGCAGGGTGGCTCCTACAATGAGCAGTTCTTC.

This clone was found a few times. This sequence joins TRBV7-9 and TRBJ1-1; TRBD1 might be the D (5 bases). Germline V CDR1 and CDR2: SEHNR, FQNEAQ (reference sequence). Trimming pared 3 bases from V and 11 bases from J, leaving 13 bases between. The CDR3 is made up of 12 amino acids. The CDR3, as DNA: TGTGCCAGCAGCTTTATCGGGGCTGCGGCTTTCTTT. Translation: CASSFIGAAAFF.